This T cell receptor (beta chain) was retrieved from a study of blood T cell repertoires in COVID-19. On the study more broadly: The United States, Italy and Spain provided the acute and convalescent COVID-19 samples. Sample material is recorded as cDNA or gDNA derived from T cells, B-cell-depleted T cells, or PBMCs.

The CDR3 length is 14 residues. The ends lost 4 bases at V and 8 bases at J; junction bases unmatched: 7. CDR1 and CDR2 from the germline V gene are MDHEN and SYDVKM. This clone was seen only a few times. Original processing methods: Cell counts per sample came from amplifying reference gene primers. Here immunoSEQ multiplex PCR was the method, and the copy in TCRdb shows in-frame clones only, minus some. V, J and clone size derive from that table, while D and trimming were established from the DNA sequence. The sample yields around 140,000 clones, approximately 89% seen once. The chain combines TRBV28 with TRBJ2-4; TRBD1 aligns across 8 bases. This TCR came from a man aged 45-60 years with acute or convalescent COVID-19. Source material: peripheral blood. The CDR3 DNA follows: TGTGCCAGCAGTTCAACGGACAGGGTCCACATTCAGTACTTC. Amino acid sequence: CASSSTDRVHIQYF.